These 3 T cell receptor beta chains were all obtained from the same sample, sequenced in a study of blood T cell repertoires in COVID-19. Here immunoSEQ multiplex PCR was the method, and the copy in TCRdb shows in-frame clones only, minus some. The sample lists some 110,000 clones; roughly 90% were seen once. Sequencing was carried out using peripheral blood. The receptors originated from a human donor in a cohort sampled during active COVID-19.

This clone came up once. The V gene is TRBV19, the J gene TRBJ1-2; 9 nucleotides agree with TRBD1. The germline V gene encodes CDR1 LNHDA and CDR2 SQIVND (reference sequence). After removal of 3 bases from V and 7 bases from J, the junction contained 9 bases not matched to a gene. The CDR3 sequence is 15 residues long. This CDR3 reads CASSMTGGRSSGYTF. The CDR3 nucleotides read TGTGCCAGTAGTATGACAGGGGGTCGTTCGTCTGGCTACACCTTC.

With respect to this clone: This may be a read error: a much more frequent sequence differs by one nucleotide. The identical CDR3 is also encoded by other nucleotide sequences in the sample. CDR3 sequence (DNA): TGTGCCAGCAGCAAAAAGGCTAGCGGGAGGGGGGGGAAGCTGTTTTTT. This encodes CASSKKASGRGGKLFF. The V call is TRBV21-1, the J call TRBJ2-2; the D call TRBD2 from the table was never checked on the DNA. TRBV21-1 is annotated as a pseudogene. The CDR3 runs to 16 residues.

V and J are TRBV27 and TRBJ2-6; D is possibly TRBD2 (6 bases). V lost 3 bases and J lost 0, with 9 bases in between. Per germline, CDR1 MNHEY and CDR2 SMNVEV (reference sequence). This CDR3 region has 16 residues. CDR3 coding DNA: TGTGCCAGCAGTTTTTGGGACTCCTCTGGGGCCAACGTCCTGACTTTC. It encodes CASSFWDSSGANVLTF. Filled out from reference TRBV27 and TRBJ2-6, the complete variable domain reads EAQVTQNPRYLITVTGKKLTVTCSQNMNHEYMSWYRQDPGLGLRQIYYSMNVEVTDKGDVPEGYKVSRKEKRNFPLILESPSPNQTSLYFCASSFWDSSGANVLTFGAGSRLTVL.